This T cell receptor (beta chain) was recorded in a study of blood T cell repertoires in COVID-19 (dated by TCRdb to about 2020). In terms of the full investigation: The collaborator samples originated in the United States, Italy and Spain and spanned the acute and convalescent phases of COVID-19. The prospective study material was composed of cDNA or gDNA derived from T cells, B-cell-depleted T cells, or PBMCs. Deeply sampled blood TCRbeta repertoires from subjects exposed to, actively infected with, or recovered from COVID-19 were included in the dataset. The repertoires were made available in a free public database intended to serve as a resource for research on the immune response to SARS-CoV-2. Samples came from the ongoing ImmuneRACE study (first 160 participants) plus 1,254 subjects from 6 global collaborators. The sample metadata nearly always contained a de-identified subject ID, COVID-19 status, age in years and sex. HLA class I and class II types, where available, came from metadata supplied by the sample provider rather than from assay-based typing. The paper as a whole reports these results and caveats: Clinical and demographic metadata were provided uncurated, with the amount varying by source and participant.

A word on this clone: Its antigen target is currently unknown. There are no base qualities to consult, and no much larger clone falls within one base.

The CDR3 holds 15 amino acids from the cysteine to the phenylalanine. The only DNA kept is the CDR3, 45 bases in frame from the first base. The V end gives up 3 bases and the J end 6 bases, leaving 8 bases in the junction not matched to a gene. The germline V gene gives CDR1 as SGDLS and CDR2 as YYNGEE. Whole blood was collected in K2EDTA tubes by collaborating institutions according to the institutions' own protocols. For TCRbeta analysis, collaborator samples were shipped as frozen whole blood, as isolated PBMCs, or as DNA extracted from either sample type. The immunoSEQ Assay, a bias-controlled multiplex PCR, was used to amplify TCRbeta CDR3 regions from genomic DNA. In the authors' own workflow: The number of nucleated cells in each sample was estimated by amplification of reference gene primers within the assay. To quantify the absolute abundance of each unique TCRbeta CDR3 rearrangement, sequence reads were collapsed and filtered. Productive Simpson clonality was computed per sample as the square root of Simpson's diversity index over productive rearrangements. This immuneACCESS table, as held by TCRdb, lists in-frame sequences with V and J called but not all clones. Of the missing ones, under half trace to an unresolved V gene in checked studies; the others have no known cause. The V and J calls and clone size were taken over from that table, and D and trimming were inferred from the DNA. The sample contains roughly 190,000 clones, about 83% of them found a single time. Of the sample, 4.5% to 6% falls within the top ten clones.

This TCR derives from a woman aged 65 to 85 with active or convalescent COVID-19. The chain couples TRBV9 to TRBJ2-2; 7 bases in between match TRBD1. Sequencing input: peripheral blood. The nucleotides read TGTGCCAGCAGCGGAACAGGGGTCCGACCCGGGGAGCTGTTTTTT. This codes for CASSGTGVRPGELFF.